A single sample gave rise to the 17 T cell receptor beta chains below, sequenced in a study of technical replicates of blood from several donors. Sequenced by immunoSEQ multiplex PCR; TCRdb stores in-frame clones only, minus some. The sample yields tens of thousands of clones, under 99% seen once. What was sequenced was T cells isolated from PBMCs. The receptor source for this set is a human donor in good health.

The V gene is TRBV5-1, the J gene TRBJ1-1, with D possibly TRBD1 on 6 matching bases. CDR3 size: 16 residues. V shed 0 bases and J shed 1 base, with 13 bases lying between them. From germline, CDR1 is SGHRS and CDR2 YFSETQ. CDR3 loop: CASSLVFGQKNTEAFF. Written as DNA, the CDR3 is TGCGCCAGCAGCTTGGTCTTCGGACAGAAGAACACTGAAGCTTTCTTT.

J is TRBJ2-7 and V is TRBV6-5; 8 bases match TRBD2. This CDR3 has 15 residues. V shed 4 bases, J shed 0 bases, and the junction held 5 bases outside the gene matches. Germline V gene lookup returns CDR1 MNHEY and CDR2 SVGAGI. The CDR3 loop reads CASSLAGLSSYEQYF. The CDR3 DNA follows: TGTGCCAGCAGTTTAGCGGGACTGAGCTCCTACGAGCAGTACTTC.

The rearrangement uses TRBV30 and TRBJ2-1, with TRBD2 identical over 7 bases. The CDR3 runs to 14 residues. V lost 0 bases to trimming and J lost 8 bases; unmatched junction nucleotides: 7. In germline, CDR1 is GTSNPN, CDR2 SVGIG (reference sequence). CDR3 residues: CAWSVGGSGYEQFF. In DNA, the CDR3 is TGTGCCTGGAGTGTCGGCGGGAGCGGGTATGAGCAGTTCTTC.

The rearrangement joins TRBV2 to TRBJ2-1; perhaps TRBD2 as D (6 bases). The CDR3 spans 15 residues. The germline CDR1 and CDR2 sequences are SNHLY and FYNNEI. With 7 bases removed from V and 2 bases from J, the gap between germline ends came to 15 bases. The CDR3 reads CASKTGTYTYNEQFF. CDR3 in DNA: TGTGCCAGCAAAACTGGGACTTATACCTACAATGAGCAGTTCTTC.

The table lists this clone with a count of one. This chain uses TRBV7-9 with TRBJ1-2; D perhaps matches TRBD1 (6 bases). The V and J ends lost 6 bases and 7 bases respectively, with 27 bases between them. The CDR3 totals 17 residues. Germline assignment: CDR1 SEHNR and CDR2 FQNEAQ (reference sequence). The CDR3 region has the DNA TGTGCCAGCAGTCTACTCAGGGAGGGTGGGGGCGCGATTGGCTACACCTTC. Its translation: CASSLLREGGGAIGYTF.

V gene TRBV5-1 combines with J gene TRBJ2-5; 8 nucleotides align to TRBD2. Germline loops: CDR1 SGHRS, CDR2 YFSETQ. The trim removed 0 bases at V and 1 base at J, leaving 5 bases unmatched. This CDR3 contains 16 residues. This CDR3 is CASSLVAGGFQETQYF. CDR3 coding DNA: TGCGCCAGCAGCTTGGTGGCGGGAGGCTTCCAAGAGACCCAGTACTTC.

The CDR3 nucleotides are TGCGCCAGCAGCCAAGGGGACAACCCCTACAATGAGCAGTTCTTC. Encoded protein: CASSQGDNPYNEQFF. The chain employs TRBV4-1 and TRBJ2-1; possibly TRBD1 for D (6 bases). The V gene's germline CDR1 is MGHRA and CDR2 YSYEKL. V was pared by 1 base and J by 2 bases, with 9 bases between. The CDR3 consists of 15 residues.

The gene calls are TRBV19 and TRBJ1-2; possible D gene TRBD1, 5 bases. The CDR3 is 16 amino acids. V lost 0 bases and J lost 5, with 16 bases in between. The germline gives CDR1 LNHDA, CDR2 SQIVND (reference sequence). This CDR3 is CASSIDGGLGYYGYTF. As DNA, the CDR3 is TGTGCCAGTAGTATAGACGGGGGACTTGGCTATTATGGCTACACCTTC.

J is TRBJ2-7 and V is TRBV11-3; no clear D. Germline values: CDR1 SGHNT, CDR2 YENEEA. The CDR3 contains 13 residues. The V end lost 4 bases, the J end lost 5 bases, and 12 bases lay between the germline ends. CDR3 nucleotide sequence: TGTGCCAGCAGCTCGAAGCCAGGAAACGAGCAGTACTTC. Translating it yields CASSSKPGNEQYF.

The chain recombines TRBV4-1 with TRBJ1-3; D not certain. Germline CDR1 MGHRA, CDR2 YSYEKL. The CDR3 runs 17 residues. V lost 3 bases to trimming and J lost 1 base, with 16 bases between them. CDR3 nucleotides: TGCGCCAGCAGCCACCCCCCTCTCGGGGTGTCTGGAAACACCATATATTTT. It codes for CASSHPPLGVSGNTIYF.

The table lists this clone with a few counts. The chain joins TRBV19 to TRBJ1-2, with TRBD1 matching 9 bases. Germline values: CDR1 LNHDA, CDR2 SQIVND (reference sequence). This CDR3 is 15 amino acids long. V lost 4 bases, J lost 4 bases, and 7 bases stayed unmatched. The CDR3 sequence: CASSTTTGGGYGYTF. The CDR3 nucleotides read TGTGCCAGTAGTACCACGACAGGGGGTGGCTATGGCTACACCTTC.

The chain couples TRBV11-3 to TRBJ2-7, with D possibly being TRBD2 (6 bases). From germline, CDR1 is SGHNT and CDR2 YENEEA. V was trimmed by 2 bases and J by 7 bases, leaving 9 bases between them. This CDR3 comprises 12 residues. The CDR3 is CASSLRAGEQYF. The CDR3 bases are TGTGCCAGCAGCTTAAGGGCGGGAGAGCAGTACTTC.

The chain recombines TRBV30 with TRBJ2-5; TRBD2 matches 11 bases. Looked up from germline, CDR1 is GTSNPN and CDR2 is SVGIG (reference sequence). This CDR3 is 15 amino acids long. The junction had 7 bases not matched to a gene; V was cut back by 2 bases and J by 5 bases. The CDR3 protein is CAWSFTSGSGETQYF. The CDR3 region has the DNA TGTGCCTGGAGTTTTACTAGCGGGAGTGGTGAGACCCAGTACTTC.

The genes are TRBV6-6 and TRBJ2-7, with D unresolved. The CDR3 is 12 residues long. Trimming pared 6 bases from V and 3 bases from J, leaving 9 bases between. CDR1 and CDR2 from the germline V gene are MNHNY and SVGAGI (reference sequence). Written as DNA, the CDR3 is TGTGCCAGCAGCCAAACATACTACGAGCAGTACTTC. It encodes CASSQTYYEQYF.

This chain joins TRBV4-2 and TRBJ2-5; unclear D gene. V lost 0 bases to trimming and J lost 3 bases, with 8 bases between them. This CDR3 comprises 14 residues. Germline assignment: CDR1 LGHNA and CDR2 YNFKEQ. The DNA of the CDR3 is TGTGCCAGCAGCCAAGATCGGGTAGAAGAGACCCAGTACTTC. It codes for CASSQDRVEETQYF.

CDR3: CASSLDRWSYEQYF. CDR3 DNA: TGTGCCAGCAGTTTAGATAGATGGTCCTACGAGCAGTACTTC. The chain has TRBV27 and TRBJ2-7; D is uncertain. CDR3 size: 14 residues. Germline-derived CDR1 and CDR2 are MNHEY and SMNVEV (reference sequence). The ends were cut back, 2 bases at V and 1 base at J, with 9 bases in the middle.

The V and J genes are TRBV2 and TRBJ1-5; maybe TRBD1 (5 bases). The V end lost 4 bases, the J end lost 5 bases, and 12 bases lay between the germline ends. This CDR3 is built from 14 residues. CDR1 and CDR2 (germline): SNHLY, FYNNEI. The CDR3 spells CASSADSPYQPQHF. The CDR3 nucleotides are TGTGCCAGCAGTGCTGACAGTCCCTATCAGCCCCAGCATTTT. The whole variable domain, remainder taken from reference TRBV2 and TRBJ1-5, is EPEVTQTPSHQVTQMGQEVILRCVPISNHLYFYWYRQILGQKVEFLVSFYNNEISEKSEIFDDQFSVERPDGSNFTLKIRSTKLEDSAMYFCASSADSPYQPQHFGDGTRLSIL.